This T cell receptor (beta chain) was captured by sequencing in a study of regulatory T cells in long-lasting Graves disease. Assembly of TCR beta libraries relied on iRepertoire HTBI primers together with Arm-PCR of CDR3 regions. TCRdb itself ran the multiplex PCR reads through MiXCR, one entry per CDR3 protein. This sample has approximately 390,000 distinct CDR3 sequences; around 15% occur once, and the top ten carry 20% to 25%. This clonotype showed up many times. No antigen is known for it. Study-level results: Persistent Graves' cases showed lower TCR diversity than newly diagnosed cases.

V shed 7 bases, J shed 0 bases, and the junction held 7 bases outside the gene matches. Germline lookup yields CDR1 MDHEN and CDR2 SYDVKM. This CDR3 is 15 amino acids long. The time point denotes: newly diagnosed GD, antithyroid drugs for less than 3 months. PBMCs were the source of the RNA used for TCR sequencing. The same specimen was also included in a second study, on T cells in Graves' hyperthyroidism and ophthalmopathy. From that second work: It was a median approximately 6.9 months before onset that the model predicted ophthalmopathy.

This receptor was identified in a woman aged 18-29 years with Graves disease. Sequenced material: peripheral blood mononuclear cells (PBMCs), taken at new diagnosis, from a patient treated with antithyroid drugs. V and J are TRBV28 and TRBJ1-1; 8 bases are a match to TRBD1. The CDR3, as DNA: TGTGCCAGCACCCTGGACAGGGCAATGAACACTGAAGCTTTCTTT. This translates into CASTLDRAMNTEAFF. Drawing the rest from reference TRBV28 and TRBJ1-1, the complete variable domain is DVKVTQSSRYLVKRTGEKVFLECVQDMDHENMFWYRQDPGLGLRLIYFSYDVKMKEKGDIPEGYSVSREKKERFSLILESASTNQTSMYLCASTLDRAMNTEAFFGQGTRLTVV.